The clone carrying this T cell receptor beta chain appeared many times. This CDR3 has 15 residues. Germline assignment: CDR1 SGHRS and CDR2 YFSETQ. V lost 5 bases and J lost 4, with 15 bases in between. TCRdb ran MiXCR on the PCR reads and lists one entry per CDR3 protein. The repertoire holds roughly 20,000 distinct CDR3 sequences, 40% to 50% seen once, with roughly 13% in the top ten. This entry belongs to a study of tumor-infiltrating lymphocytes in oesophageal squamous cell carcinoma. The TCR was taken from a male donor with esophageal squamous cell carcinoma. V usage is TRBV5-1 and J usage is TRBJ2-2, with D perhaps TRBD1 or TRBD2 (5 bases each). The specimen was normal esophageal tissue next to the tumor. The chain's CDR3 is CASSIRVGGTGELFF. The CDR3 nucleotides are TGCGCCAGCAGTATACGGGTTGGGGGCACCGGGGAGCTGTTTTTT.